These 18 T cell receptor beta chains came from one sample sequenced in a study of cytomegalovirus exposure and HLA in healthy donors. Assay: immunoSEQ multiplex PCR; the TCRdb copy retains only in-frame clones and omits some. This table has around 150,000 clones, roughly 80% appearing once. The sample comprised PBMCs. The origin of the receptors is a man in his thirties or forties in good health and CMV-seropositive.

The chain recombines TRBV4-1 with TRBJ2-7; tentatively, D is TRBD2 (6 bases). The CDR3 has 15 residues. Between the trimmed V and J ends, which lost 2 bases and 0 bases, there was a span of 11 bases. Germline V gene sequence: CDR1 MGHRA, CDR2 YSYEKL. The CDR3 coding sequence is TGCGCCAGCAGCCAACAGAGCGGGCTCTCCTACGAGCAGTACTTC. Protein sequence: CASSQQSGLSYEQYF.

About this clone itself: Within the sample, other DNA sequences also encode this same CDR3. The V call is TRBV28, the J call TRBJ2-7, with D possibly matching TRBD2 (5 bases). Germline assignment: CDR1 MDHEN and CDR2 SYDVKM. V lost 7 bases and J lost 2, with 9 bases in between. The CDR3 is 12 amino acids. The CDR3 loop reads CASTSGTYEQYF. The CDR3 nucleotides read TGTGCCAGCACGTCGGGGACCTACGAGCAGTACTTC.

The chain links TRBV13 to TRBJ2-7; 7 nucleotides agree with TRBD1. The V segment lost 3 bases and the J segment 2 bases; nucleotides outside the gene matches: 4. The CDR3 sequence is 14 residues long. Germline V gives CDR1 PRHDT, CDR2 FYEKMQ (reference sequence). The CDR3 loop reads CASSFRQGTYEQYF. The CDR3 DNA reads TGTGCCAGCAGCTTCCGACAGGGAACCTACGAGCAGTACTTC.

The chain carries TRBV5-6 and TRBJ1-6; TRBD1 might be the D (5 bases). This CDR3 has 15 residues. Per germline, CDR1 SGHDT and CDR2 YYEEEE. V was clipped by 4 bases and J by 10 bases, with 18 bases between them. The CDR3 DNA follows: TGTGCCAGCAGCGGAAGGGACTTCAGGAACTCACCCCTCCACTTT. Translated: CASSGRDFRNSPLHF.

The rearrangement joins TRBV28 to TRBJ1-1; tentatively, D is TRBD1 (5 bases). CDR1 is MDHEN, CDR2 SYDVKM, per germline. With 3 bases removed from V and 1 base from J, the gap between germline ends came to 9 bases. There are 14 residues in the CDR3. CDR3 sequence (DNA): TGTGCCAGCAGTTTTGGGGCAAGGAACACTGAAGCTTTCTTT. This translates into CASSFGARNTEAFF.

The rearrangement links TRBV6-1 to TRBJ2-1; 10 positions agree with TRBD2. The germline V gene encodes CDR1 MNHNS and CDR2 SASEGT. V dropped 7 bases and J dropped 10; count of bases not matched to a gene: 10. This CDR3 has 14 residues. CDR3 DNA sequence: TGTGCCAGCAAGGGAAGCGGGAGGGCCGGGGAGCAGTTCTTC. This gives the protein CASKGSGRAGEQFF.

V is TRBV4-1 and J is TRBJ2-7; perhaps TRBD1 as D (6 bases). Per the germline V gene, CDR1 is MGHRA and CDR2 is YSYEKL. The length of the CDR3 is 15 residues. Trimming shortened V by 4 bases and J by 3 bases, and 16 bases separated the two germline ends. This CDR3 is CASSLKAGDRYEQYF. Written as DNA, the CDR3 is TGCGCCAGCAGCCTCAAAGCAGGGGACCGCTACGAGCAGTACTTC.

The chain is built from TRBV28 and TRBJ2-7, with D perhaps matching TRBD2 (6 bases). There are 14 residues in the CDR3. CDR1 is MDHEN and CDR2 is SYDVKM in the germline V gene. Trimming stripped 5 bases from V and 3 bases from J, with 14 bases between. CDR3 amino acids: CASSPPREFYEQYF. DNA for the CDR3: TGTGCCAGCAGTCCCCCCCGGGAGTTCTACGAGCAGTACTTC.

The rearrangement uses TRBV5-1 and TRBJ2-1; 9 nucleotides agree with TRBD1. CDR1 SGHRS and CDR2 YFSETQ come from the germline V gene. The CDR3 consists of 15 residues. J was trimmed by 4 bases and V by 0 bases; bases with no gene match: 2. The CDR3 sequence is CASSLGTGEYNEQFF. DNA of the CDR3: TGCGCCAGCAGCTTGGGGACAGGGGAGTACAATGAGCAGTTCTTC.

The chain employs TRBV12-5 and TRBJ1-2; unclear D gene. Germline CDR1 and CDR2: LGHNT and FRNRAP. There are 17 residues in the CDR3. The V and J ends lost 2 bases and 0 bases respectively, with 16 bases between them. The DNA of the CDR3 is TGTGCTAGTGGTTTGAGCGGCGGGAGATGGACTAACTATGGCTACACCTTC. Amino acid sequence: CASGLSGGRWTNYGYTF.

This chain connects TRBV4-3 to TRBJ2-2; 9 nucleotides line up with TRBD1. In germline, CDR1 is LGHNA, CDR2 YSLEER. The CDR3 has 15 amino acids. The V segment lost 8 bases and the J segment 6 bases; nucleotides outside the gene matches: 10. CDR3 DNA sequence: TGCGCCAGCCTCCACCGGGACAGGGAGTCCGGGGAGCTGTTTTTT. Its protein is CASLHRDRESGELFF.

J is TRBJ1-5 and V is TRBV28; TRBD1 might be the D (5 bases). From germline, CDR1 is MDHEN and CDR2 SYDVKM. Trimming took 3 bases from V and 4 from J, leaving 13 bases between them. The CDR3 runs 15 residues. CDR3 protein: CASSFLGGENQPQHF. CDR3 DNA sequence: TGTGCCAGCAGTTTTTTAGGAGGGGAAAATCAGCCCCAGCATTTT.

The rearrangement links TRBV9 to TRBJ2-1, with 8 bases lining up with TRBD1. There are 12 residues in the CDR3. Trimming took 3 bases from V and 8 from J; bases not matched to a gene: 1. CDR1 SGDLS and CDR2 YYNGEE come from the germline V gene. DNA for the CDR3: TGTGCCAGCAGCGCAGGGGGCCATGAGCAGTTCTTC. It yields the protein CASSAGGHEQFF. Full variable domain (missing parts from reference TRBV9 and TRBJ2-1): DSGVTQTPKHLITATGQRVTLRCSPRSGDLSVYWYQQSLDQGLQFLIQYYNGEERAKGNILERFSAQQFPDLHSELNLSSLELGDSALYFCASSAGGHEQFFGPGTRLTVL.

The chain couples TRBV6-5 to TRBJ1-1; D may be TRBD1 (6 bases). CDR1 MNHEY and CDR2 SVGAGI come from the germline V gene. Trimming removed 11 bases from V and 1 base from J, with 20 bases in between. The CDR3 totals 15 residues. The CDR3, as DNA: TGTGCCTCCCGGGAGGGGGACGCCGGGAACACTGAAGCTTTCTTT. Translation: CASREGDAGNTEAFF.

The V and J genes are TRBV20-1 and TRBJ2-3, with a tentative D call TRBD2 (5 bases). This CDR3 spans 11 amino acids. Per the germline V gene, CDR1 is DFQATT and CDR2 is SNEGSKA (reference sequence). The V gene lost 1 base and the J gene lost 8 bases, with 7 bases spanning the gap. CDR3 in DNA: TGCAGTGCTAGAGGAGGGTCTACGCAGTATTTT. Translation: CSARGGSTQYF.

The gene calls are TRBV10-3 and TRBJ1-2; 7 bases are shared with TRBD1. Unmatched junction bases numbered 4, after V lost 4 bases and J lost 2 bases. Germline loops: CDR1 ENHRY, CDR2 SYGVKD. CDR3 size: 14 residues. The CDR3 loop reads CAISVQGGNYGYTF. CDR3 bases: TGTGCCATCAGTGTCCAGGGGGGAAACTATGGCTACACCTTC.

CDR3 loop: CASSVLEDQPQHF. CDR3 nucleotide sequence: TGTGCCAGCAGCGTCCTAGAGGATCAGCCCCAGCATTTT. This chain uses TRBV9 with TRBJ1-5; D gene uncertain. V was trimmed by 2 bases and J by 5 bases, leaving 8 bases between them. The CDR3 runs 13 residues. CDR1 is SGDLS, CDR2 YYNGEE, per germline.

V usage is TRBV5-4 and J usage is TRBJ2-6, with TRBD1 identical over 8 bases. J was trimmed by 1 base and V by 4 bases; bases with no gene match: 7. The CDR3 consists of 17 residues. The germline gives CDR1 SGHNT, CDR2 YYREEE (reference sequence). The CDR3 region is CASSLGQGASGANVLTF. CDR3 DNA: TGTGCCAGCAGCCTGGGGCAGGGGGCGTCTGGGGCCAACGTCCTGACTTTC.